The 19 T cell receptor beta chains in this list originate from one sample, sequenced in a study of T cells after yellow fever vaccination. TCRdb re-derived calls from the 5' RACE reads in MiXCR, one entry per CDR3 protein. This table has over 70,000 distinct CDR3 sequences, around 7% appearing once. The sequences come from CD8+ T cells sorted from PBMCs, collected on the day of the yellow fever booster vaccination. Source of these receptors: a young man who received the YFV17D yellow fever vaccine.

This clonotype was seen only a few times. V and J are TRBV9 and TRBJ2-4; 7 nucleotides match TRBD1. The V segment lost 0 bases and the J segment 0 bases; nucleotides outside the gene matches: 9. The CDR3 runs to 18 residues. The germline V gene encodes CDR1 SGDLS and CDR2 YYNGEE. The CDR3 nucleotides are TGTGCCAGCAGCGTAGGGGGGACAGAGGAGTTAGCCAAAAACATTCAGTACTTC. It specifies CASSVGGTEELAKNIQYF.

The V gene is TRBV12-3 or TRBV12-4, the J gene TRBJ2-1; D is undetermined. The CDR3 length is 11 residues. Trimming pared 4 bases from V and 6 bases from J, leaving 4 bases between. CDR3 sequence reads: CASSSSNEQFF. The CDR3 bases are TGTGCCAGCAGTTCGAGCAATGAGCAGTTCTTC.

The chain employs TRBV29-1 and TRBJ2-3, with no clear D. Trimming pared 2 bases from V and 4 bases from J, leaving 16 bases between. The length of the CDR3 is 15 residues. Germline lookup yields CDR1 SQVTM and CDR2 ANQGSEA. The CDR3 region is CSVELLDEIPDTQYF. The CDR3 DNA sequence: TGCAGCGTTGAATTGTTGGACGAGATACCAGATACGCAGTATTTT.

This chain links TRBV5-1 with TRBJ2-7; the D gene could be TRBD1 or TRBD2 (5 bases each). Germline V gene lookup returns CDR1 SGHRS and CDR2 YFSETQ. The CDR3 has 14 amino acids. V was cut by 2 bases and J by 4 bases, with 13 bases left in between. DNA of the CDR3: TGCGCCAGCAGCTTAGCCGGGACGGGATACGAGCAGTACTTC. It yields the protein CASSLAGTGYEQYF.

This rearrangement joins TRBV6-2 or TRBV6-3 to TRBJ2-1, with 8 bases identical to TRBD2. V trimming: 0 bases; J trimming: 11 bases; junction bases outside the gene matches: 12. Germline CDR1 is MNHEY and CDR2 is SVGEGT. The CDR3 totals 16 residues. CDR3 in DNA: TGTGCCAGCAGTTACTCACGCCTAGCGGGCGGGGATAAGCAGTTCTTC. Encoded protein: CASSYSRLAGGDKQFF.

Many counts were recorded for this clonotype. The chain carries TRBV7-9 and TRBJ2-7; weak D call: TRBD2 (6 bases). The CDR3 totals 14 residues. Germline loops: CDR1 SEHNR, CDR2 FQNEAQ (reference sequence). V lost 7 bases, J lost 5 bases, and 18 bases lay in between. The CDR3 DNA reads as TGTGCCAGCACCCCCGGGAGCGGCTTTGACGAGCAGTACTTC. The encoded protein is CASTPGSGFDEQYF.

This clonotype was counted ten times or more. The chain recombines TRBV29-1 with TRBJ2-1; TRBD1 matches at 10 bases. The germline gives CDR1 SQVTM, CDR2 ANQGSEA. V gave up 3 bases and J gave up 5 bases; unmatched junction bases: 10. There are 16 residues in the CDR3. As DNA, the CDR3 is TGCAGCGTTGATCCGGGACAGGGGAGGGCGGACAATGAGCAGTTCTTC. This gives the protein CSVDPGQGRADNEQFF.

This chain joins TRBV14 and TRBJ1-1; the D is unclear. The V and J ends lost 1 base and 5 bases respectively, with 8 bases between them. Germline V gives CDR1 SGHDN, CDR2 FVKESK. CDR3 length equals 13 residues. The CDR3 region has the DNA TGTGCCAGCAGCCAAGGTGAACGGACTGAAGCTTTCTTT. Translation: CASSQGERTEAFF.

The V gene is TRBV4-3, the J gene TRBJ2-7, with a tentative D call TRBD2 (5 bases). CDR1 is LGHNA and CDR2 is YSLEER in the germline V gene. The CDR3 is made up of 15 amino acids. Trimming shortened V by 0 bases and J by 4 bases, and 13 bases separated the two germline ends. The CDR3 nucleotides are TGCGCCAGCAGCCAAGAGGCCGCGGGCGGGTACGAGCAGTACTTC. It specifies CASSQEAAGGYEQYF.

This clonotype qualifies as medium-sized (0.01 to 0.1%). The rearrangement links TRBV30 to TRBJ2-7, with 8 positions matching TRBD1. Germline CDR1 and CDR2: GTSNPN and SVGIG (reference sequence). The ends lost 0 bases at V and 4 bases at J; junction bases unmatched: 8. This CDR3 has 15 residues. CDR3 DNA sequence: TGTGCCTGGAGTGTAGCCGGGACAGGTTATTACGAGCAGTACTTC. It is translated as CAWSVAGTGYYEQYF.

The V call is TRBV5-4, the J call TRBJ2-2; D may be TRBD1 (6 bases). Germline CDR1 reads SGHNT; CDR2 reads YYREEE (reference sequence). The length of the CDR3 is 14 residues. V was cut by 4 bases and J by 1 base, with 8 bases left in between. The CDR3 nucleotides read TGTGCCAGCAGCCCGGGACAGAACACCGGGGAGCTGTTTTTT. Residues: CASSPGQNTGELFF.

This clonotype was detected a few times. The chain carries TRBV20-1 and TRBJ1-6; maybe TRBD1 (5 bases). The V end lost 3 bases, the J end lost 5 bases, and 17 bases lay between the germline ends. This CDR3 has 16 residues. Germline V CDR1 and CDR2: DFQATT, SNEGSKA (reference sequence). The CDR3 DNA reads TGCAGTGCTAGCGGGCACCCTTGGGGGGATAATTCACCCCTCCACTTT. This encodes CSASGHPWGDNSPLHF.

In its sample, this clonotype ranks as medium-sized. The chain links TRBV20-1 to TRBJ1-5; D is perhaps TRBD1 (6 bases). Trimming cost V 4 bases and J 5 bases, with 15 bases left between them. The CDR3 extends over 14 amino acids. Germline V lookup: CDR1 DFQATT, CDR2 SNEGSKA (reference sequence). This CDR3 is CSATDRGADQPQHF. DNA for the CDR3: TGCAGTGCTACTGACCGGGGGGCGGATCAGCCCCAGCATTTT.

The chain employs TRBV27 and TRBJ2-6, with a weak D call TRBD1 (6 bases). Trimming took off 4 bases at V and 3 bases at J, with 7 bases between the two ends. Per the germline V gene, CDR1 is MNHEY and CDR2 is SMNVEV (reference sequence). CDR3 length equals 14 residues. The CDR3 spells CASSWGLGANVLTF. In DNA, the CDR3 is TGTGCCAGCAGTTGGGGGCTTGGGGCCAACGTCCTGACTTTC.

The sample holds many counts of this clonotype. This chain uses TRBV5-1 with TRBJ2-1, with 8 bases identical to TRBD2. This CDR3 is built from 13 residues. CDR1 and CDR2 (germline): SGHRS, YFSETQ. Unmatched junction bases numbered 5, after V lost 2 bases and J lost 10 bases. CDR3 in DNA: TGCGCCAGCAGCTTAGGCGGGAGGCGCGAGCAGTTCTTC. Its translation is CASSLGGRREQFF.

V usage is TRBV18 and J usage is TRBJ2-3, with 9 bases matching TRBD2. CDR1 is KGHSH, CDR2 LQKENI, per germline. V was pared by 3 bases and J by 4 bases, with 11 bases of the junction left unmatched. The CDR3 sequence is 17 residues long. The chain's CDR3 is CASSPRSGTSNADTQYF. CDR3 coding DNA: TGTGCCAGCTCACCGCGTTCCGGGACTAGCAACGCAGATACGCAGTATTTT.

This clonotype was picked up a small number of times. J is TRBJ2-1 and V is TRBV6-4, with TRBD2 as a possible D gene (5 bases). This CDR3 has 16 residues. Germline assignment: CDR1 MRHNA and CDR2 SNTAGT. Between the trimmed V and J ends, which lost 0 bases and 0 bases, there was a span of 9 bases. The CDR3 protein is CASSDSRGSSYNEQFF. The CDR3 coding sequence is TGTGCCAGCAGTGACTCCCGGGGAAGCTCCTACAATGAGCAGTTCTTC.

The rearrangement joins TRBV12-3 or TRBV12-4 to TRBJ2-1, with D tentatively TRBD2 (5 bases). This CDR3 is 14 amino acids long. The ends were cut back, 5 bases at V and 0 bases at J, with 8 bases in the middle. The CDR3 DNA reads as TGTGCCAGCAGTGAGGGTAGCTCCTACAATGAGCAGTTCTTC. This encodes CASSEGSSYNEQFF.

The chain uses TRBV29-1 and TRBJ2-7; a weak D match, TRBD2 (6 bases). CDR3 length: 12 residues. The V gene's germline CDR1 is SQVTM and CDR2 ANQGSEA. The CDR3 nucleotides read TGCAGTGGACGGGACTCCTCCTACGAGCAGTACTTC. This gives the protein CSGRDSSYEQYF.